The 31 T cell receptor beta chains below were found in one sample sequenced in a study of memory CD4+ T cells and cytomegalovirus serostatus. Single viable CD3+CD4+CD8-CD45RO+ cells were sorted as the memory CD4+ T cells. Some clones are missing from TCRdb's copy, which holds only in-frame ones; the method was immunoSEQ multiplex PCR. The sample yields more than 50,000 clones, roughly 78% seen once. The sequenced material came from memory CD4+ T cells from blood. The receptor set was obtained from an adult in good health and CMV-seronegative.

The gene calls are TRBV2 and TRBJ1-2, with TRBD1 as a possible D gene (5 bases). The CDR3 loop spans 11 amino acids. Germline V gives CDR1 SNHLY, CDR2 FYNNEI. The germline V and J ends were trimmed by 8 bases and 3 bases, with 7 bases remaining between them. The CDR3 protein is CASEGHYGYTF. The DNA of the CDR3 is TGTGCCAGCGAGGGACACTATGGCTACACCTTC.

The rearrangement uses TRBV5-1 and TRBJ2-7; no clear D gene. Germline lookup yields CDR1 SGHRS and CDR2 YFSETQ. The V end lost 6 bases, the J end lost 0 bases, and 13 bases lay between the germline ends. CDR3 length equals 14 residues. CDR3 nucleotide sequence: TGCGCCAGCAACAAAGACTCGCACTCCTACGAGCAGTACTTC. This encodes CASNKDSHSYEQYF.

This rearrangement joins TRBV15 to TRBJ1-3; D not certain. The ends were cut back, 0 bases at V and 4 bases at J, with 7 bases in the middle. The CDR3 is 14 residues long. Germline CDR1 is LNHNV and CDR2 is YYDKDF (reference sequence). CDR3 bases: TGTGCCACCAGCAGAGATTACGGGGGAAACACCATATATTTT. This sequence encodes CATSRDYGGNTIYF.

V usage is TRBV7-9 and J usage is TRBJ1-2; the match to TRBD1 covers 10 bases. Per the germline V gene, CDR1 is SEHNR and CDR2 is FQNEAQ (reference sequence). The CDR3 is 18 amino acids. V dropped 1 base and J dropped 8; count of bases not matched to a gene: 16. The CDR3 DNA sequence: TGTGCCAGCAGCTTAGGAGATTGGGACAGGGGACCATTCGGCGGCTACACCTTC. Translated, it gives CASSLGDWDRGPFGGYTF.

The chain uses TRBV30 and TRBJ1-2; 9 bases map to TRBD1. Germline values: CDR1 GTSNPN, CDR2 SVGIG (reference sequence). This CDR3 has 13 amino acids. The V segment lost 3 bases and the J segment 8 bases; nucleotides outside the gene matches: 7. The CDR3 coding sequence is TGTGCCTGGAGCCGGGACAGGGTGTCCGGCTACACCTTC. Translation gives CAWSRDRVSGYTF.

This clone has only a few counts. The genes are TRBV18 and TRBJ2-2, with TRBD2 as a possible D gene (6 bases). Trimming shortened V by 0 bases and J by 4 bases, and 12 bases separated the two germline ends. The CDR3 is 16 residues long. Germline V gene data show CDR1 as KGHSH and CDR2 as LQKENI. This chain's CDR3 is CASSPPSGVSTGELFF. CDR3 DNA sequence: TGTGCCAGCTCACCACCCTCGGGAGTATCCACCGGGGAGCTGTTTTTT.

This chain joins TRBV11-2 and TRBJ1-3, with TRBD1 as a possible D gene (5 bases). The CDR3 is 15 amino acids. The germline CDR1 and CDR2 sequences are SGHAT and FQNNGV. Trimming left V 5 bases short and J 4 bases short, with 15 bases between. The CDR3, as DNA: TGTGCCAGCAGCCCAGGGTTTCGGCAAGGAAACACCATATATTTT. Its protein is CASSPGFRQGNTIYF.

This chain joins TRBV11-2 and TRBJ1-2; 7 nucleotides align to TRBD1. V was pared by 5 bases and J by 8 bases, with 11 bases of the junction left unmatched. The CDR3 runs to 14 residues. The V gene's germline CDR1 is SGHAT and CDR2 FQNNGV. CDR3 region: CASSQDRQGKGYTF. The DNA of the CDR3 is TGTGCCAGCAGCCAAGATCGACAGGGCAAAGGCTACACCTTC.

The V and J genes are TRBV28 and TRBJ1-1; D unresolved. Deletions cut 3 bases from V and 1 base from J, with 6 bases between. The CDR3 has 13 residues. CDR1 is MDHEN, CDR2 SYDVKM, per germline. CDR3 DNA sequence: TGTGCCAGCAGTTTGAATGGGAACACTGAAGCTTTCTTT. Protein: CASSLNGNTEAFF. Drawing the rest from reference TRBV28 and TRBJ1-1, the complete variable domain is DVKVTQSSRYLVKRTGEKVFLECVQDMDHENMFWYRQDPGLGLRLIYFSYDVKMKEKGDIPEGYSVSREKKERFSLILESASTNQTSMYLCASSLNGNTEAFFGQGTRLTVV.

The CDR3 is CASTPPGRKQQETQYF. Written as DNA, the CDR3 is TGTGCCAGCACCCCCCCAGGCCGAAAACAACAAGAGACCCAGTACTTC. The genes are TRBV6-6 and TRBJ2-5; D not resolved. There are 16 residues in the CDR3. The V gene lost 7 bases and the J gene lost 2 bases, with 20 bases spanning the gap. CDR1 and CDR2 from the germline V gene are MNHNY and SVGAGI (reference sequence).

V usage is TRBV18 and J usage is TRBJ1-4; D is possibly TRBD1 (6 bases). This CDR3 is built from 14 residues. Germline V gives CDR1 KGHSH, CDR2 LQKENI. V was trimmed by 4 bases and J by 7 bases, leaving 13 bases between them. CDR3 nucleotides: TGTGCCAGCTCACGACAGGCCTCGGGTGAAAAACTGTTTTTT. Amino acid sequence: CASSRQASGEKLFF.

This rearrangement joins TRBV28 to TRBJ2-1; a possible D gene is TRBD1 (5 bases). The length of the CDR3 is 14 residues. The germline V and J ends were trimmed by 2 bases and 5 bases, with 10 bases remaining between them. CDR1 MDHEN and CDR2 SYDVKM come from the germline V gene. The CDR3 DNA reads as TGTGCCAGCAGTTTACCCGCAGGGAACAATGAGCAGTTCTTC. This gives the protein CASSLPAGNNEQFF.

V is TRBV5-1 and J is TRBJ2-2, with 10 bases that match TRBD2. The CDR3 has 17 residues. V lost 4 bases to trimming and J lost 1 base; unmatched junction nucleotides: 7. The germline V gene has CDR1 SGHRS and CDR2 YFSETQ. The CDR3 DNA sequence: TGCGCCAGCAGCGTTACACCTAGCGGGGGGAACACCGGGGAGCTGTTTTTT. It codes for CASSVTPSGGNTGELFF.

This clone was seen a single time. This chain connects TRBV19 to TRBJ1-4, with 8 positions matching TRBD1. The germline V gene has CDR1 LNHDA and CDR2 SQIVND (reference sequence). The CDR3 totals 18 residues. V dropped 3 bases and J dropped 1; count of bases not matched to a gene: 10. The CDR3 sequence: CASSMRWGQAVTNEKLFF. DNA for the CDR3: TGTGCCAGTAGTATGAGATGGGGACAGGCCGTAACTAATGAAAAACTGTTTTTT. The variable domain in full, completed from reference TRBV19 and TRBJ1-4, reads DGGITQSPKYLFRKEGQNVTLSCEQNLNHDAMYWYRQDPGQGLRLIYYSQIVNDFQKGDIAEGYSVSREKKESFPLTVTSAQKNPTAFYLCASSMRWGQAVTNEKLFFGSGTQLSVL.

This clone was found a few times. V usage is TRBV6-5 and J usage is TRBJ1-1; D remains ambiguous. The V gene lost 2 bases and the J gene lost 1 base, with 8 bases spanning the gap. CDR3 size: 14 residues. The germline V gene has CDR1 MNHEY and CDR2 SVGAGI. The CDR3 loop is CASSYGSQNTEAFF. The CDR3, as DNA: TGTGCCAGCAGTTACGGCAGTCAGAACACTGAAGCTTTCTTT.

The V and J genes are TRBV9 and TRBJ1-4; D unresolved. Germline V lookup: CDR1 SGDLS, CDR2 YYNGEE. The V gene lost 5 bases and the J gene lost 0 bases, with 8 bases spanning the gap. This CDR3 contains 14 residues. For the CDR3, the DNA is TGTGCCAGCAGTCAACTTGCAACTAATGAAAAACTGTTTTTT. This sequence encodes CASSQLATNEKLFF.

This clone was detected only once. CDR3 residues: CASSLEFGGARETQYF. The CDR3 coding sequence is TGTGCCAGCAGCTTAGAATTCGGGGGGGCCAGGGAGACCCAGTACTTC. V usage is TRBV7-2 and J usage is TRBJ2-5; 8 positions agree with TRBD2. Germline V gene sequence: CDR1 SGHTA, CDR2 FQGNSA. V lost 1 base, J lost 5 bases, and 9 bases stayed unmatched. CDR3 length equals 16 residues.

The rearrangement links TRBV6-1 to TRBJ2-2, with 7 bases lining up with TRBD1. Looked up from germline, CDR1 is MNHNS and CDR2 is SASEGT. This CDR3 spans 16 amino acids. Losses at the gene ends were 8 bases for V and 3 bases for J; bases not matched to a gene: 12. The CDR3, as DNA: TGTGCCAGCGGTGCCGTCCGGACAGGCTACACCGGGGAGCTGTTTTTT. It is translated as CASGAVRTGYTGELFF.

The gene calls are TRBV5-1 and TRBJ1-4; no firm D call. This CDR3 is 14 amino acids long. V was pared by 0 bases and J by 0 bases, with 3 bases between. Germline values: CDR1 SGHRS, CDR2 YFSETQ. CDR3: CASSLGATNEKLFF. The CDR3 nucleotides read TGCGCCAGCAGCTTGGGTGCAACTAATGAAAAACTGTTTTTT.

The rearrangement uses TRBV30 and TRBJ2-2; 7 bases align to TRBD2. CDR3 length: 16 amino acids. CDR1 GTSNPN and CDR2 SVGIG come from the germline V gene (reference sequence). With V trimmed by 2 bases and J by 5 bases, 11 bases remained unmatched. Here the CDR3 reads CAWSLRSRGGTGELFF. The CDR3 DNA reads TGTGCCTGGAGTTTGCGCTCCCGGGGAGGGACCGGGGAGCTGTTTTTT.

The rearrangement uses TRBV6-1 and TRBJ2-2; no clear D. With 3 bases removed from V and 8 bases from J, the gap between germline ends came to 10 bases. The CDR3 covers 13 residues. Per the germline V gene, CDR1 is MNHNS and CDR2 is SASEGT. For the CDR3, the DNA is TGTGCCAGCAGTGATGTCAGCCTGGGGGAGCTGTTTTTT. Translated: CASSDVSLGELFF.

The chain employs TRBV11-1 and TRBJ1-2; TRBD1 is a possible D gene (6 bases). This CDR3 is 15 amino acids long. Germline CDR1 SGHAT, CDR2 FQDESV (reference sequence). The V end lost 5 bases, the J end lost 4 bases, and 17 bases lay between the germline ends. The CDR3 DNA follows: TGTGCCAGCAGCAGTAAGGACAGACGGGGCTATGGCTACACCTTC. It specifies CASSSKDRRGYGYTF.

The chain joins TRBV14 to TRBJ1-5; a weak D match, TRBD1 (5 bases). Germline lookup yields CDR1 SGHDN and CDR2 FVKESK. The CDR3 runs to 11 residues. V was shortened by 7 bases and J by 6 bases, with 7 bases between the two germline ends. DNA of the CDR3: TGTGCCAGCACAGGGTTTCAGCCCCAGCATTTT. Translation gives CASTGFQPQHF.

The gene calls are TRBV29-1 and TRBJ1-1; D remains ambiguous. The CDR3 length is 12 residues. Germline CDR1 and CDR2: SQVTM and ANQGSEA. V was shortened by 3 bases and J by 1 base, with 6 bases between the two germline ends. The chain's CDR3 is CSVDETNTEAFF. The CDR3 DNA reads TGCAGCGTTGATGAGACGAACACTGAAGCTTTCTTT.

V gene TRBV11-1 combines with J gene TRBJ2-7; D is unclear. With 5 bases removed from V and 1 base from J, the gap between germline ends came to 9 bases. CDR3 size: 13 residues. CDR1 SGHAT and CDR2 FQDESV come from the germline V gene (reference sequence). CDR3 DNA: TGTGCCAGCAGCCCGACAAATTCCTACGAGCAGTACTTC. Its protein is CASSPTNSYEQYF.

V is TRBV7-9 and J is TRBJ2-5, with D possibly matching TRBD2 (5 bases). Germline-derived CDR1 and CDR2 are SEHNR and FQNEAQ (reference sequence). CDR3 length: 14 amino acids. V shed 1 base and J shed 3 bases, with 9 bases lying between them. The CDR3 sequence: CASSLVVGKETQYF. The CDR3 coding sequence is TGTGCCAGCAGCTTAGTAGTCGGGAAAGAGACCCAGTACTTC.

This clone was seen more than once but under ten times. J is TRBJ1-6 and V is TRBV18; no clear D gene. Per germline, CDR1 KGHSH and CDR2 LQKENI. V was pared by 1 base and J by 8 bases, with 6 bases between. The CDR3 length is 13 residues. The CDR3 loop reads CASSPRSDSPLHF. The CDR3 bases are TGTGCCAGCTCACCACGGTCGGATTCACCCCTCCACTTT.

The chain recombines TRBV6-4 with TRBJ2-2; 7 positions match TRBD1. The J segment lost 7 bases and the V segment lost 5 bases, leaving 7 bases of the junction unmatched. CDR1 MRHNA and CDR2 SNTAGT come from the germline V gene. This CDR3 comprises 14 residues. In nucleotides, the CDR3 is TGTGCCAGCAGTCAGGGGGATCGTGGCGGGGAGCTGTTTTTT. Translation: CASSQGDRGGELFF.

This CDR3 is CASSPGLFSGANVLTF. CDR3 DNA sequence: TGTGCCAGCAGCCCTGGACTGTTCTCTGGGGCCAACGTCCTGACTTTC. The chain joins TRBV13 to TRBJ2-6; tentatively, D is TRBD2 (5 bases). The germline V gene encodes CDR1 PRHDT and CDR2 FYEKMQ (reference sequence). Trimming pared 5 bases from V and 0 bases from J, leaving 11 bases between. The CDR3 contains 16 residues.

As concerns this clone: Germline and junction disagree at one end, which may indicate a read error. The CDR3 is CASSYGQGVAKNIQYF. The DNA for the CDR3 is TGTGCCAGCAGCTACGGACAGGGGGTAGCCAAAAACATTCAGTATTTC. This chain connects TRBV13 to TRBJ2-4, with 10 bases lining up with TRBD1. Germline V gene data show CDR1 as PRHDT and CDR2 as FYEKMQ (reference sequence). The CDR3 consists of 16 residues.

The rearrangement joins TRBV5-5 to TRBJ1-4; D remains ambiguous. The length of the CDR3 is 17 residues. Germline V gene sequence: CDR1 SGHKS, CDR2 YYEKEE (reference sequence). V was trimmed by 1 base and J by 4 bases, leaving 17 bases between them. In nucleotides, the CDR3 is TGTGCCAGCAGCTTGATGGTCAGCGCGCGCGATAATGAAAAACTGTTTTTT. Its protein product is CASSLMVSARDNEKLFF.